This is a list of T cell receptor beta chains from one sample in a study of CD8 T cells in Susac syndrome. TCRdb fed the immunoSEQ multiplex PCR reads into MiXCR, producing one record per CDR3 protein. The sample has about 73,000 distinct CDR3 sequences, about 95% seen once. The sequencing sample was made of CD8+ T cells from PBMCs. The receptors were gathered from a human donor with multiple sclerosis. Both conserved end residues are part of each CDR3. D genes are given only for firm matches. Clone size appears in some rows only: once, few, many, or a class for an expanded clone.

CASSPGRRADTQYF	TGCGCCAGCAGTCCAGGACGGAGAGCAGATACGCAGTATTTT	TRBV5-1	-	-	TRBJ2-3
CASSGRTEHYGYTF	TGTGCCAGCTCGGGCCGGACAGAACACTATGGCTACACCTTC	TRBV18	-	-	TRBJ1-2
CSVEEEPGYEQYF	TGCAGCGTTGAAGAAGAGCCGGGTTACGAGCAGTACTTC	TRBV29-1	-	-	TRBJ2-7
CASSDTSFHGTQYF	TGTGCCAGCAGCGATACTTCCTTCCATGGGACCCAGTACTTC	TRBV7-9	-	-	TRBJ2-5
CSTGPGAVYNEQFF	TGCAGTACCGGACCCGGGGCAGTCTACAATGAGCAGTTCTTC	TRBV20-1	once	-	TRBJ2-1
CSARDPEGGTGLIQETQYF	TGCAGTGCTAGAGATCCAGAGGGGGGGACAGGGTTAATCCAAGAGACCCAGTACTTC	TRBV20-1	-	TRBD1	TRBJ2-5
CASSLSGTSVPGELFF	TGTGCCAGCAGTCTATCCGGGACTAGCGTCCCCGGGGAGCTGTTTTTT	TRBV27	-	TRBD2	TRBJ2-2
CASSSSGPEGAPLHF	TGCGCCAGCAGCTCGTCGGGCCCTGAGGGGGCACCCCTCCACTTT	TRBV5-1	-	-	TRBJ1-6
CSARDGTVSYGYTF	TGCAGTGCTAGAGATGGTACGGTTAGCTATGGCTACACCTTC	TRBV20-1	-	-	TRBJ1-2
CASSYGVAGDGQYF	TGTGCCAGCAGTTACGGGGTAGCGGGGGACGGGCAGTACTTC	TRBV6-5	-	TRBD2	TRBJ2-7
CSAIRENEQYF	TGCAGTGCTATAAGAGAAAACGAGCAGTACTTC	TRBV20-1	-	-	TRBJ2-7
CASTGAGYGYTF	TGTGCCAGCACAGGGGCAGGCTATGGCTACACCTTC	TRBV6-2/TRBV6-3	-	-	TRBJ1-2
CASSLVGDPGYTF	TGTGCCAGCAGCTTAGTAGGAGACCCTGGCTACACCTTC	TRBV7-8	-	-	TRBJ1-2
CASGLVSGAEQYF	TGTGCTAGTGGTTTGGTTTCGGGAGCCGAGCAGTACTTC	TRBV12-5	-	-	TRBJ2-7
CASSSPGRYNSPLHF	TGTGCCAGCAGCTCGCCGGGACGGTATAATTCACCCCTCCACTTT	TRBV7-9	-	-	TRBJ1-6
CASSPYPTSGANTGELFF	TGTGCCAGCAGCCCTTACCCCACCAGCGGAGCTAACACCGGGGAGCTGTTTTTT	TRBV11-3	-	-	TRBJ2-2
CASSIFGVAGDDEQYF	TGTGCCAGTAGTATTTTTGGTGTAGCGGGAGATGACGAGCAGTACTTC	TRBV19	-	TRBD2	TRBJ2-7
CASSLSGGNEQFF	TGTGCCAGCAGTTTATCTGGGGGCAATGAGCAGTTCTTC	TRBV12-3/TRBV12-4	-	-	TRBJ2-1
CASSLGLSVSGNTIYF	TGTGCCAGCAGCTTAGGACTCTCCGTCTCTGGAAACACCATATATTTT	TRBV7-2	-	-	TRBJ1-3
CASSQEAADTQYF	TGCGCCAGCAGCCAAGAAGCGGCAGATACGCAGTATTTT	TRBV4-1	-	-	TRBJ2-3
CASSIRTAQETQYF	TGTGCCAGCAGCATAAGGACGGCCCAAGAGACCCAGTACTTC	TRBV7-9	-	-	TRBJ2-5
CASSQAGGLNEQFF	TGCGCCAGCAGCCAAGCGGGGGGGCTCAATGAGCAGTTCTTC	TRBV4-1	-	TRBD2	TRBJ2-1
CASSELAVGGTQYF	TGCGCCAGCAGTGAACTAGCGGTTGGGGGTACGCAGTATTTT	TRBV10-2	-	TRBD2	TRBJ2-3
CASSFAGTSSYEQYF	TGTGCCAGTAGTTTCGCGGGGACAAGCTCCTACGAGCAGTACTTC	TRBV19	-	-	TRBJ2-7
CASSHSIQDEAFF	TGTGCCAGCAGTCACTCCATTCAGGATGAAGCTTTCTTT	TRBV6-5	-	-	TRBJ1-1
CASSWVGQPQHF	TGTGCCAGCAGCTGGGTCGGTCAGCCCCAGCATTTT	TRBV12-3/TRBV12-4	-	-	TRBJ1-5
CASIPVGRDHEQYF	TGTGCCAGCATACCCGTCGGCAGGGACCACGAGCAGTACTTC	TRBV7-9	-	-	TRBJ2-7
CASSQVPGVVETQYF	TGTGCCAGCAGCCAAGTCCCTGGGGTAGTGGAGACCCAGTACTTC	TRBV14	-	-	TRBJ2-5
CSVEEGGRDEQYF	TGCAGCGTTGAAGAAGGGGGCAGGGACGAGCAGTACTTC	TRBV29-1	-	TRBD1	TRBJ2-7
CASSPAGGVYEQYF	TGTGCCAGCAGCCCTGCCGGGGGCGTATACGAGCAGTACTTC	TRBV6-1	-	-	TRBJ2-7
CASSQSERGGETQYF	TGCGCCAGCAGTCAATCGGAACGGGGTGGGGAGACCCAGTACTTC	TRBV23-1	-	-	TRBJ2-5
CASSISEGTDTQYF	TGTGCCAGCAGCATCTCGGAGGGCACAGATACGCAGTATTTT	TRBV9	-	-	TRBJ2-3
CASGGTGDPYGYTF	TGTGCCAGCGGTGGGACAGGGGACCCCTATGGCTACACCTTC	TRBV2	-	TRBD1	TRBJ1-2
CAIWTSGHNEQFF	TGTGCCATCTGGACTAGCGGACACAATGAGCAGTTCTTC	TRBV7-8	-	TRBD2	TRBJ2-1
CASSLSGTNTEAFF	TGCGCCAGCAGCCTGTCGGGTACAAACACTGAAGCTTTCTTT	TRBV4-1	-	-	TRBJ1-1
CASSLHPGLRDEKLFF	TGTGCCAGCAGTTTACACCCAGGGCTGAGAGATGAAAAACTGTTTTTT	TRBV27	-	-	TRBJ1-4
CASGEQAYQPQHF	TGTGCCAGTGGAGAACAGGCTTATCAGCCCCAGCATTTT	TRBV19	-	-	TRBJ1-5
CASSLEGARNYEQFF	TGTGCCAGCAGCTTAGAGGGGGCGCGGAACTATGAGCAGTTCTTC	TRBV7-8	-	TRBD1	TRBJ2-1
CATSEGLAGSTDTQYF	TGTGCCACCAGTGAGGGACTAGCGGGGAGCACAGATACGCAGTATTTT	TRBV24-1	-	TRBD2	TRBJ2-3
CASSTGTRGSYEQYF	TGTGCCAGCAGTACTGGGACTCGGGGATCCTACGAGCAGTACTTC	TRBV6-2/TRBV6-3	-	-	TRBJ2-7
CASSPQGVKGVTGELFF	TGTGCCAGCAGCCCCCAGGGGGTAAAGGGAGTCACCGGGGAGCTGTTTTTT	TRBV14	-	TRBD1	TRBJ2-2
CAWSPTPSNEQFF	TGTGCCTGGAGTCCGACTCCTTCCAATGAGCAGTTCTTC	TRBV30	-	-	TRBJ2-1
CASSRAGTSDYEQYF	TGTGCCAGCAGCCGAGCTGGGACTAGCGATTACGAGCAGTACTTC	TRBV7-9	-	TRBD2	TRBJ2-7
CASSFLRGLNTEAFF	TGTGCCAGCAGCTTCCTAAGGGGCCTGAACACTGAAGCTTTCTTT	TRBV13	-	-	TRBJ1-1
CASSFGQGAIGELFF	TGCGCCAGCAGCTTTGGACAGGGGGCGATCGGGGAGCTGTTTTTT	TRBV5-1	once	TRBD1	TRBJ2-2